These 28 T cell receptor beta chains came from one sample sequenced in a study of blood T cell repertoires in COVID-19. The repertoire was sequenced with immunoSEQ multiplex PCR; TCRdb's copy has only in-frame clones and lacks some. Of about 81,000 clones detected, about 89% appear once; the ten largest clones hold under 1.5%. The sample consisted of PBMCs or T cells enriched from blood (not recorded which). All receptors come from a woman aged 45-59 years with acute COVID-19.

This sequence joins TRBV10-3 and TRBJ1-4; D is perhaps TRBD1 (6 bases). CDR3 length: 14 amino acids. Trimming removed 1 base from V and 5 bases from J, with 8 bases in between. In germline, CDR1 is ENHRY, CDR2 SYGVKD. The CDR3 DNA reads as TGTGCCATCAGTGAGTTCCAGGGGAATGAAAAACTGTTTTTT. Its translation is CAISEFQGNEKLFF.

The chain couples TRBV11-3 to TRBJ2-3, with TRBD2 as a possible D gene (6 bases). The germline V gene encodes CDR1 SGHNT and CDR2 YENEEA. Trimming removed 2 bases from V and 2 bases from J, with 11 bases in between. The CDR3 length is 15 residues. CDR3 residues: CASSLWAGTTDTQYF. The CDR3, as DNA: TGTGCCAGCAGCTTATGGGCGGGGACCACAGATACGCAGTATTTT.

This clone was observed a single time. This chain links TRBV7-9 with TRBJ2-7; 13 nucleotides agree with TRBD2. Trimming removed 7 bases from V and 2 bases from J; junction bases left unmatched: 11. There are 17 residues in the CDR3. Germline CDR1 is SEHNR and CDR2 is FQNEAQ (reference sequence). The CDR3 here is CASKPTHGTSGAYEQYF. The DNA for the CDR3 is TGTGCCAGCAAGCCAACCCACGGGACTAGCGGGGCCTACGAGCAGTACTTC. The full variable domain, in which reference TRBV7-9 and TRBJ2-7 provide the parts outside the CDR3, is DTGVSQNPRHKITKRGQNVTFRCDPISEHNRLYWYRQTLGQGPEFLTYFQNEAQLEKSRLLSDRFSAERPKGSFSTLEIQRTEQGDSAMYLCASKPTHGTSGAYEQYFGPGTRLTVT.

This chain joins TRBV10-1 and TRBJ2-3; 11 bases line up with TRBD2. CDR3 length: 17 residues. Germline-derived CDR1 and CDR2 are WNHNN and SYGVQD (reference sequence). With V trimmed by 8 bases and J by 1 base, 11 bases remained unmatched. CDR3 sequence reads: CASPAVLAGGGTDTQYF. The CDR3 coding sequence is TGCGCCAGCCCCGCTGTTCTAGCGGGAGGCGGCACAGATACGCAGTATTTT.

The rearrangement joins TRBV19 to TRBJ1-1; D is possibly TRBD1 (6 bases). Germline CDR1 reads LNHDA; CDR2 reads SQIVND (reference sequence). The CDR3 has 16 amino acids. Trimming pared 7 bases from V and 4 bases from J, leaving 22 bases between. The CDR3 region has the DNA TGTGCCAGTACCTCTACAGGGATTCCGGGAGGCACTGAAGCTTTCTTT. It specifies CASTSTGIPGGTEAFF.

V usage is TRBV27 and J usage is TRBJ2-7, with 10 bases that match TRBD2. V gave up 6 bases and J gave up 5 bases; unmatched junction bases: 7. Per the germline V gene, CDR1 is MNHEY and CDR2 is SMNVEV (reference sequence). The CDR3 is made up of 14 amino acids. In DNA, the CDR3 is TGTGCCAGCAGCCCCCGACTAGCGGGCCACGAGCAGTACTTC. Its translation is CASSPRLAGHEQYF.

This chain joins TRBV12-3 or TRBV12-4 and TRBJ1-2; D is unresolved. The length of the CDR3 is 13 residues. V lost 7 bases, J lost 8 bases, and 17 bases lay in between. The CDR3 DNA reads TGTGCCAGCACCTTGGGAGGGTTCGGGGGCTACACCTTC. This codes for CASTLGGFGGYTF.

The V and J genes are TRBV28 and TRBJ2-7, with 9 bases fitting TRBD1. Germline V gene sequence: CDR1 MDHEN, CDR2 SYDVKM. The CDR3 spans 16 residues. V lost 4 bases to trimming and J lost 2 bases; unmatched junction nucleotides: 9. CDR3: CASSSALDRGPYEQYF. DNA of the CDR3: TGTGCCAGCAGTTCAGCCCTGGACAGGGGCCCCTACGAGCAGTACTTC.

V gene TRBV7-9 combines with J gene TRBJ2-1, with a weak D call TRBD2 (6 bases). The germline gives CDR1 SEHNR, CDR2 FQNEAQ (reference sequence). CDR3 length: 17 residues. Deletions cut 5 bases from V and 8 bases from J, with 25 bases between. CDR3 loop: CASSQGLGWQLRDEQFF. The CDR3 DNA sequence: TGTGCCAGCAGCCAGGGACTTGGCTGGCAATTACGGGATGAGCAGTTCTTC.

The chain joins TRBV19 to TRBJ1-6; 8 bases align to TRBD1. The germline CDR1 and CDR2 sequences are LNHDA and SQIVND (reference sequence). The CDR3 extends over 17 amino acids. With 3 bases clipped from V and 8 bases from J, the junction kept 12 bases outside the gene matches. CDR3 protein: CASSMPPGGGGYSPLHF. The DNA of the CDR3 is TGTGCCAGTAGTATGCCTCCAGGGGGCGGAGGTTATTCACCCCTCCACTTT.

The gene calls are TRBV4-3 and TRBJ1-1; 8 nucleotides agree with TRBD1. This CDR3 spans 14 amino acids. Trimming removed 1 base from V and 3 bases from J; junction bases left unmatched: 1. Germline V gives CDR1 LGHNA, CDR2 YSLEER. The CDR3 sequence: CASSQADRDTEAFF. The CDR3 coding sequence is TGCGCCAGCAGCCAAGCGGACAGGGACACTGAAGCTTTCTTT.

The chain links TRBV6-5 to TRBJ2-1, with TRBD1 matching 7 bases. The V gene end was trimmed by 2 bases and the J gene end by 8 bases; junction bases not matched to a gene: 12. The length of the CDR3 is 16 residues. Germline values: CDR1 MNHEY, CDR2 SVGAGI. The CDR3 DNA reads TGTGCCAGCAGTTACACGGTACAGGGGTGTATCGATGAGCAGTTCTTC. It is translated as CASSYTVQGCIDEQFF.

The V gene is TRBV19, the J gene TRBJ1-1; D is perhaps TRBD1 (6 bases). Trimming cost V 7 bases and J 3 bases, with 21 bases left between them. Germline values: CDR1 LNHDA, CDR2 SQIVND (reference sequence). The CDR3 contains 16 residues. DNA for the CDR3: TGTGCCAGTATGAATGGGGGCGCCGTAGGGGACACTGAAGCTTTCTTT. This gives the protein CASMNGGAVGDTEAFF. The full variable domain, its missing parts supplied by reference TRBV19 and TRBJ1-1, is DGGITQSPKYLFRKEGQNVTLSCEQNLNHDAMYWYRQDPGQGLRLIYYSQIVNDFQKGDIAEGYSVSREKKESFPLTVTSAQKNPTAFYLCASMNGGAVGDTEAFFGQGTRLTVV.

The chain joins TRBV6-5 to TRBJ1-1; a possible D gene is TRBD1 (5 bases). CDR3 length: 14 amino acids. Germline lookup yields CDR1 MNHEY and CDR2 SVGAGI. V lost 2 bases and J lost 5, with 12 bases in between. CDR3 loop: CASSYLPKGTEAFF. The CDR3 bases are TGTGCCAGCAGTTACCTACCGAAGGGGACTGAAGCTTTCTTT.

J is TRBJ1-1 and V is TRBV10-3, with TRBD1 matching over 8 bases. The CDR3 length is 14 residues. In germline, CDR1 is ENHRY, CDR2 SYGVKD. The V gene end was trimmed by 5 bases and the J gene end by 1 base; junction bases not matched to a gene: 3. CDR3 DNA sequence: TGTGCCATCAGTAGGGGGACAGGGAACACTGAAGCTTTCTTT. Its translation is CAISRGTGNTEAFF.

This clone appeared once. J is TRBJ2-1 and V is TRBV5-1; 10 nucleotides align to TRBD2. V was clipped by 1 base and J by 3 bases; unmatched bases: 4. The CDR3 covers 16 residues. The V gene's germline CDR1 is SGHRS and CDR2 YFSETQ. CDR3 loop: CASSLTSGMNYNEQFF. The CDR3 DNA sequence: TGCGCCAGCAGCTTGACTAGCGGGATGAACTACAATGAGCAGTTCTTC.

The CDR3 DNA reads TGTGCCAGCAGTCCGGACAGTAACTATGGCTACACCTTC. Protein product: CASSPDSNYGYTF. The chain uses TRBV12-3 or TRBV12-4 and TRBJ1-2, with D perhaps TRBD1 (6 bases). V dropped 5 bases and J dropped 1 base, with 8 bases sitting between them. CDR3 length equals 13 residues.

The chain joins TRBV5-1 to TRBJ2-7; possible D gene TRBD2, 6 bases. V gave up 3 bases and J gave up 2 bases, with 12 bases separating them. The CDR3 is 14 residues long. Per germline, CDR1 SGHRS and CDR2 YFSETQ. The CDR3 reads CASSYLGGTYEQYF. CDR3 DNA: TGCGCCAGCAGCTATCTAGGCGGGACCTACGAGCAGTACTTC.

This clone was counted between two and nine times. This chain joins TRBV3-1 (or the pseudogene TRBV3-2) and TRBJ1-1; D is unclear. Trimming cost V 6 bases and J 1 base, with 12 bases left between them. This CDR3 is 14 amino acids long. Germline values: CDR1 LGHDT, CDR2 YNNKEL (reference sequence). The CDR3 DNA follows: TGTGCCAGCAGTCCTCCCCTCGGGAACACTGAAGCTTTCTTT. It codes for CASSPPLGNTEAFF.

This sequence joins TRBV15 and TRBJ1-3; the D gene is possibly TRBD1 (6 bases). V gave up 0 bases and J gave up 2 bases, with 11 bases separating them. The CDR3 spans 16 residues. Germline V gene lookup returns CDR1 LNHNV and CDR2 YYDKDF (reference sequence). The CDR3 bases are TGTGCCACCAGCAGAGATCCAGGGGTTCCTGGAAACACCATATATTTT. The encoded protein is CATSRDPGVPGNTIYF.

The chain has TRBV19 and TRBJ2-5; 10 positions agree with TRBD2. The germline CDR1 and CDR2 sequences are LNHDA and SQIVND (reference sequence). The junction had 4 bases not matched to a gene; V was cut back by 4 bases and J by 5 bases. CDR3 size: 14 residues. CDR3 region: CASSTGLAAETQYF. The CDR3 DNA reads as TGTGCCAGTAGTACCGGACTAGCGGCGGAGACCCAGTACTTC.

CDR3 in DNA: TGTGCCAGCAGCTTAGATGCGGGCCCAAATGAGCAGTTCTTC. This codes for CASSLDAGPNEQFF. The chain has TRBV11-2 and TRBJ2-1, with D maybe TRBD2 (5 bases). The germline CDR1 and CDR2 sequences are SGHAT and FQNNGV. The CDR3 totals 14 residues. V was clipped by 0 bases and J by 7 bases, with 10 bases between them.

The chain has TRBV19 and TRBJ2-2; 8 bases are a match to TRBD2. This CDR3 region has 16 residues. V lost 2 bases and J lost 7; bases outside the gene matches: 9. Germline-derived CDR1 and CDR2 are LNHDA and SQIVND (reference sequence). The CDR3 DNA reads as TGTGCCAGTAGTATATGGCTAGCGGGCCCTGGCGGGGAGCTGTTTTTT. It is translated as CASSIWLAGPGGELFF.

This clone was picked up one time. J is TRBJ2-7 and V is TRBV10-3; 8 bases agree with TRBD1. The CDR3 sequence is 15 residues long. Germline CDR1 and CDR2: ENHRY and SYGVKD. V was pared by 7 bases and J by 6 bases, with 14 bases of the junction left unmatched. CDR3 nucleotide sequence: TGTGCCATCAACGATAATTCAGGGGGCTGGGGCGAGCAGTACTTC. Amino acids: CAINDNSGGWGEQYF.

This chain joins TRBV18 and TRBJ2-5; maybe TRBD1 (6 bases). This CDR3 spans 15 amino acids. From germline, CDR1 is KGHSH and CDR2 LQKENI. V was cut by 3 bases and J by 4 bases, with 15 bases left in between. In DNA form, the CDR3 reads TGTGCCAGCTCACCCGACTCGGGACACGGAGAGACCCAGTACTTC. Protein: CASSPDSGHGETQYF. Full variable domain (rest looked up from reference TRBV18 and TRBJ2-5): NAGVMQNPRHLVRRRGQEARLRCSPMKGHSHVYWYRQLPEEGLKFMVYLQKENIIDESGMPKERFSAEFPKEGPSILRIQQVVRGDSAAYFCASSPDSGHGETQYFGPGTRLLVL.

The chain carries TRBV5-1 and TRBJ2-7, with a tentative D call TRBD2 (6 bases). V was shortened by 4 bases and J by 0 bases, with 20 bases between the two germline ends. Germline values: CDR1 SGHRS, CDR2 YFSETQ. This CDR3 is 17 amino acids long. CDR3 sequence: CASSVETRTPLSYEQYF. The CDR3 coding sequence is TGCGCCAGCAGCGTGGAGACTAGGACACCTCTCTCCTACGAGCAGTACTTC.

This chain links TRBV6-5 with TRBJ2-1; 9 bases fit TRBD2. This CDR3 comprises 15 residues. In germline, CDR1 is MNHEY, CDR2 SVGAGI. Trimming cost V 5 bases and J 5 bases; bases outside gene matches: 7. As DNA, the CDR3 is TGTGCCAGCAGTCCGGCGGGAGGGCCTAACAATGAGCAGTTCTTC. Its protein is CASSPAGGPNNEQFF.

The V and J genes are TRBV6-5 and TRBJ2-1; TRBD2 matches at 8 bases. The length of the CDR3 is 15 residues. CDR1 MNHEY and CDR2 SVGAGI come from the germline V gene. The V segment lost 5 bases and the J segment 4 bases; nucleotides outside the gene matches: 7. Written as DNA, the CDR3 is TGTGCCAGCAGTCGAGCGGGAGACCTATACAATGAGCAGTTCTTC. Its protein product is CASSRAGDLYNEQFF.